These T cell receptor beta chains were read from a single sample in a study of blood T cells in healthy people across ages. TCRdb called the 5' RACE reads again in MiXCR, with one record for every CDR3 protein. The sample shows 1.5 million to 2 million distinct CDR3 sequences, 25% to 30% of them seen only once. Sequenced material: blood. These TCRs come from a woman in her 30s in good health. Each CDR3 is given with its conserved first and last residue. The D gene is left open where the match is weak. Clone size is stated in some rows and not others, as once, few, many or a class when expanded.

cdr3_aa: CASSVSSGGGQETQYF
cdr3_nt: TGTGCCAGCAGCGTATCAAGCGGGGGGGGACAAGAGACCCAGTACTTC
clone_size: .
v_call: TRBV9
j_call: TRBJ2-5
cdr3_length: 16
d_call: TRBD2

cdr3_aa: CASSLSGLDIQYF
cdr3_nt: TGTGCCAGCAGTTTGTCGGGTCTGGACATTCAGTACTTC
clone_size: .
v_call: TRBV28
j_call: TRBJ2-4
cdr3_length: 13
d_call: .

cdr3_aa: CAISPGTTWRGGTDTQYF
cdr3_nt: TGTGCCATCAGCCCTGGGACGACGTGGCGGGGAGGCACAGATACGCAGTATTTT
clone_size: few
v_call: TRBV10-3
j_call: TRBJ2-3
cdr3_length: 18
d_call: .

cdr3_aa: CASSPGTSSEKLFF
cdr3_nt: TGTGCCAGCAGCCCCGGGACTAGTTCTGAAAAACTGTTTTTT
clone_size: few
v_call: TRBV5-8
j_call: TRBJ1-4
cdr3_length: 14
d_call: .

cdr3_aa: CASSRRGAMNTEAFF
cdr3_nt: TGTGCCAGCTCACGGAGGGGGGCGATGAACACTGAAGCTTTCTTT
clone_size: .
v_call: TRBV27
j_call: TRBJ1-1
cdr3_length: 15
d_call: .

cdr3_aa: CASSLGTAGGSHQETQYF
cdr3_nt: TGCGCCAGCAGCTTGGGAACAGCCGGCGGGAGTCATCAAGAGACCCAGTACTTC
clone_size: few
v_call: TRBV5-1
j_call: TRBJ2-5
cdr3_length: 18
d_call: TRBD2

cdr3_aa: CVSSLGWAQETQYF
cdr3_nt: TGTGTCAGCAGCTTGGGGTGGGCCCAAGAGACCCAGTACTTC
clone_size: .
v_call: TRBV7-9
j_call: TRBJ2-5
cdr3_length: 14
d_call: .

cdr3_aa: CASSPTHLGRDSYEQYF
cdr3_nt: TGTGCCAGCAGCCCGACCCATTTGGGACGGGACTCCTACGAGCAGTACTTC
clone_size: many
v_call: TRBV7-2
j_call: TRBJ2-7
cdr3_length: 17
d_call: .

cdr3_aa: CASSLAQGDIQYF
cdr3_nt: TGTGCCAGCAGCTTAGCGCAGGGCGACATTCAGTACTTC
clone_size: many
v_call: TRBV7-6
j_call: TRBJ2-4
cdr3_length: 13
d_call: .

cdr3_aa: CSARDQGRLIEAFF
cdr3_nt: TGCAGTGCTAGAGATCAGGGGCGCCTGATAGAAGCTTTCTTT
clone_size: once
v_call: TRBV20-1
j_call: TRBJ1-1
cdr3_length: 14
d_call: .

cdr3_aa: CASSLGRGWQETQYF
cdr3_nt: TGTGCCAGTAGTTTAGGACGGGGCTGGCAAGAGACCCAGTACTTC
clone_size: once
v_call: TRBV12-3/TRBV12-4
j_call: TRBJ2-5
cdr3_length: 15
d_call: .

cdr3_aa: CASSGDKAFF
cdr3_nt: TGTGCCAGCAGCGGCGACAAAGCTTTCTTT
clone_size: .
v_call: TRBV9
j_call: TRBJ1-1
cdr3_length: 10
d_call: .

cdr3_aa: CSARIRTDTQYF
cdr3_nt: TGCAGTGCTAGGATCCGAACAGATACGCAGTATTTT
clone_size: many
v_call: TRBV20-1
j_call: TRBJ2-3
cdr3_length: 12
d_call: .

cdr3_aa: CASSERDRVLSGANVLTF
cdr3_nt: TGTGCCAGCAGCGAGCGGGACAGGGTTCTTTCTGGGGCCAACGTCCTGACTTTC
clone_size: .
v_call: TRBV9
j_call: TRBJ2-6
cdr3_length: 18
d_call: TRBD1

cdr3_aa: CASSLDPGANVLTF
cdr3_nt: TGTGCCAGCAGCTTAGACCCTGGGGCCAACGTCCTGACTTTC
clone_size: many
v_call: TRBV5-1
j_call: TRBJ2-6
cdr3_length: 14
d_call: .

cdr3_aa: CALVTGNYGYTF
cdr3_nt: TGTGCTTTAGTTACGGGAAACTATGGCTACACCTTC
clone_size: .
v_call: TRBV12-5
j_call: TRBJ1-2
cdr3_length: 12
d_call: .

cdr3_aa: CSASSSWGLHNEHVF
cdr3_nt: TGCAGTGCTAGCTCTAGCTGGGGCCTTCACAATGAGCATGTCTTC
clone_size: .
v_call: TRBV20-1
j_call: TRBJ2-1
cdr3_length: 15
d_call: .

cdr3_aa: CSASGPGGETQYF
cdr3_nt: TGCAGTGCTTCGGGACCAGGGGGAGAGACCCAGTACTTC
clone_size: .
v_call: TRBV20-1
j_call: TRBJ2-5
cdr3_length: 13
d_call: TRBD1

cdr3_aa: CASSALWTTSGANVLTF
cdr3_nt: TGTGCCAGCAGCGCCCTATGGACCACTTCTGGGGCCAACGTCCTGACTTTC
clone_size: .
v_call: TRBV9
j_call: TRBJ2-6
cdr3_length: 17
d_call: .

cdr3_aa: CASSPGGEGEKLFF
cdr3_nt: TGCGCCAGCAGCCCAGGGGGCGAAGGAGAAAAACTGTTTTTT
clone_size: .
v_call: TRBV5-1
j_call: TRBJ1-4
cdr3_length: 14
d_call: TRBD1

cdr3_aa: CASSSDWYNEQFF
cdr3_nt: TGTGCCAGCAGCTCCGACTGGTACAATGAGCAGTTCTTC
clone_size: many
v_call: TRBV12-3/TRBV12-4
j_call: TRBJ2-1
cdr3_length: 13
d_call: .

cdr3_aa: CASSAGEGYEQYF
cdr3_nt: TGTGCCAGCAGCGCAGGTGAGGGATACGAGCAGTACTTC
clone_size: .
v_call: TRBV7-7
j_call: TRBJ2-7
cdr3_length: 13
d_call: .

cdr3_aa: CASSLALERVVYEQYF
cdr3_nt: TGCGCCAGCAGCTTGGCCCTGGAGCGGGTGGTCTACGAGCAGTACTTC
clone_size: .
v_call: TRBV5-1
j_call: TRBJ2-7
cdr3_length: 16
d_call: .

cdr3_aa: CASSLWGNNEQFF
cdr3_nt: TGTGCCAGCAGCTTATGGGGGAACAATGAGCAGTTCTTC
clone_size: few
v_call: TRBV5-6
j_call: TRBJ2-1
cdr3_length: 13
d_call: .

cdr3_aa: CASSLEDSTNEKLFF
cdr3_nt: TGCGCCAGCAGCTTGGAGGACTCAACTAATGAAAAACTGTTTTTT
clone_size: many
v_call: TRBV5-1
j_call: TRBJ1-4
cdr3_length: 15
d_call: .